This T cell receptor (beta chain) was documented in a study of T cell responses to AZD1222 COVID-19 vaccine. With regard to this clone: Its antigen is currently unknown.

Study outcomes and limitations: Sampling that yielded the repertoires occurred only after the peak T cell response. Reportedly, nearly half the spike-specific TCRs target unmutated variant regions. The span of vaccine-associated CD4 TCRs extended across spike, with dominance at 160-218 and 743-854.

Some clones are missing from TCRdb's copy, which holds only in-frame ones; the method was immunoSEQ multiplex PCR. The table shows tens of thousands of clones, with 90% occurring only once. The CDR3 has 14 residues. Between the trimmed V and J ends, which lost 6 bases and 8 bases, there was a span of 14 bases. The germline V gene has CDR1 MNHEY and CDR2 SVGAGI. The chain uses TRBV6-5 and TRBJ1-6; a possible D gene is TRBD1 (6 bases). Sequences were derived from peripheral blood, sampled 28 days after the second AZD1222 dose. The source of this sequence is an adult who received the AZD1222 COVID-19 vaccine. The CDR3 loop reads CASRTDRIDSPLHF. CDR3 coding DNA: TGTGCCAGCAGAACCGACAGGATCGATTCACCCCTCCACTTT.